What follows is one T cell receptor beta chain and its context. Which antigen it targets is not known. Base-call qualities are not available, and no considerably larger clone is one nucleotide away. V is clipped by 3 bases and J by 3 bases, and the sequence between their germline boundaries is 17 bases long. CDR1 ENHRY and CDR2 SYGVKD are derived from the germline V gene. The CDR3 spans 16 residues, from the cysteine through the phenylalanine. Here the CDR3 DNA is all that survives: 48 bases in frame from base 1. Using a mixed TRB-A/B primer pool, multiplex touch-down PCR amplified rearranged TRB sequences covering the V, D and J segments. Illumina adapters and sample indices were attached to the amplicons in two consecutive PCR reactions using Phusion HS II polymerase. Amplicons were gel-purified with the NucleoSpin Gel and PCR Clean-up kit, then checked with Qubit and an Agilent 2100 Bioanalyzer. The libraries were sequenced on an Illumina MiSeq with 600-cycle, single-indexed, paired-end runs. Turning to the authors' computational methods: Processing of the TRB sequences was carried out with MiXCR versions 2.12 and 3.0.5. Each unique CDR3 nucleotide sequence counted as one clone, and only productive sequences with at least two reads were retained. Shannon diversity, evenness, clonality (one minus evenness), and alpha-parameterized diversity profiles from alpha 0 to 5 were included as repertoire metrics. Generation probabilities of clones in paired pre- and post-chemotherapy samples were computed with the IGoR algorithm. TCRdb passed the public sequencing reads through fastp at Q25 and MiXCR, retaining productive beta sequences. Rows are combined by CDR3 protein, so each entry shows the most common genes and DNA. TCRdb's processing, not the authors' own work, is the source of the V and J calls. This sample holds some 10,000 distinct CDR3 sequences; 25% to 35% were observed only once. The top ten constitute 1.9% of the sample.

These data are taken from a study of T cell repertoires in aging, cancer and after chemotherapy (dated 2019 in TCRdb). Notes on the research overall: Six donor age groups were covered, ranging from 30 or younger up to 70 or older, and each group contained at least three individuals. TCR repertoires from healthy donor controls were recorded over periods of several months to years and showed clear clonal overlap between repeated samplings. The full dataset contained several million TCR reads. The study profiled peripheral blood TCR beta repertoires from healthy donors and cancer patients to examine immunoaging and T cell reconstitution after chemotherapy. Alongside 95 to 100 healthy donors serving as a reference group, the cohort included approximately 210 cancer patients, of whom more than 85 had hematological cancers and more than 120 had solid cancers.

Instead of sorted cells or RNA, genomic DNA extracted from peripheral blood served as the source for amplifying TCR beta rearrangements. Points the paper makes about the study in general: In healthy donors, the drop in TCR diversity with age came mainly from a loss of richness, whereas in cancer patients a loss of evenness also played a part. In both cancer cohorts, the median generation probability rose over the chemotherapy interval, which suggests that the repertoire was reconstituted through rebound thymic output. Significantly lower blood TCR diversity and higher clonality were observed in untreated patients with hematological or solid cancers than in age-matched healthy donors. It was noted by the authors that conclusions about immunological memory after chemotherapy cannot be drawn from the repertoire data.

The receptor was isolated from a human donor in good health. The chain is made from TRBV10-3 and TRBJ1-2; TRBD1 might be the D gene, on 5 matching bases. The sequencing input was blood. The nucleotides read TGTGCCATCAGTGATTTAGCAGGGTCTTCGGACTATGGCTACACCTTC. It translates as CAISDLAGSSDYGYTF.